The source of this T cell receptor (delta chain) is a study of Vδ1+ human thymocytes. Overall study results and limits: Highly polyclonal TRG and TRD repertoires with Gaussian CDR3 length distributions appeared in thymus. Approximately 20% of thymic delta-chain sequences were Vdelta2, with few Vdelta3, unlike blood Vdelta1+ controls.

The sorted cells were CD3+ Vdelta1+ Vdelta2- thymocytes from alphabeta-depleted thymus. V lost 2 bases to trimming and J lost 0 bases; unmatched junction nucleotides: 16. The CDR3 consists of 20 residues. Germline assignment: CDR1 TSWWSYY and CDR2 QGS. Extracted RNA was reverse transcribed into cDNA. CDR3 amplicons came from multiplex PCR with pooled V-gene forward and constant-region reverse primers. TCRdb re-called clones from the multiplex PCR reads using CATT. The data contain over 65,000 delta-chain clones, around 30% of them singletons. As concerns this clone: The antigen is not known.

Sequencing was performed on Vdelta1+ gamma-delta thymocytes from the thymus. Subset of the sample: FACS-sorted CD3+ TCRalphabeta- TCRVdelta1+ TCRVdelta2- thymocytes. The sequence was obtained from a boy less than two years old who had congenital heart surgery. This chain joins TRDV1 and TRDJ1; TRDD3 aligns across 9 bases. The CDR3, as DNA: TGTGCTCTTGGGGAAACCTTCCTTCCCTTACTGGGGGACGACACCGATAAACTCATCTTT. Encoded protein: CALGETFLPLLGDDTDKLIF.